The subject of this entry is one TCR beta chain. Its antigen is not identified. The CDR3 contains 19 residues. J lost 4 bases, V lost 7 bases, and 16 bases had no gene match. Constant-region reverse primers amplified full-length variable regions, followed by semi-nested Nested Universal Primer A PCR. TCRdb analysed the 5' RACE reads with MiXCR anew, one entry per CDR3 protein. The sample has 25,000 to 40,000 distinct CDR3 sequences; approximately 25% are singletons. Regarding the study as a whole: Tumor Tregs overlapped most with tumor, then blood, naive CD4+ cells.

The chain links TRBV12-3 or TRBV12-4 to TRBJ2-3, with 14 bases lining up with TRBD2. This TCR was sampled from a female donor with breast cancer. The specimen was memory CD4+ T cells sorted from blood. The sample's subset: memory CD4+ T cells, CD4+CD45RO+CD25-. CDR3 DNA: TGTGCCAGCAAGATCAACCCGGGACTAGCGGGAGATACTTCAGATACGCAGTATTTT. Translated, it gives CASKINPGLAGDTSDTQYF.